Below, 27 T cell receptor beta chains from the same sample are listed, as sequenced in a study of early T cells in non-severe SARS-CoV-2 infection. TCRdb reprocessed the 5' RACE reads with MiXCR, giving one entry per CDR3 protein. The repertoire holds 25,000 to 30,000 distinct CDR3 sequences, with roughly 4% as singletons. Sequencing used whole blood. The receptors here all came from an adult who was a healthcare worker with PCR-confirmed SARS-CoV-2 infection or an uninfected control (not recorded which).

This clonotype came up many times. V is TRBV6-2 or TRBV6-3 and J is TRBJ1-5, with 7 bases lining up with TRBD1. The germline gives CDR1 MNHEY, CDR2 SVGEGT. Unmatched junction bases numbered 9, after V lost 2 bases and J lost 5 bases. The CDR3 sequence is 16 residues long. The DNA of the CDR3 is TGTGCCAGCAGTTACGCAGACAGGGTGGCTGATCAGCCCCAGCATTTT. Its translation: CASSYADRVADQPQHF.

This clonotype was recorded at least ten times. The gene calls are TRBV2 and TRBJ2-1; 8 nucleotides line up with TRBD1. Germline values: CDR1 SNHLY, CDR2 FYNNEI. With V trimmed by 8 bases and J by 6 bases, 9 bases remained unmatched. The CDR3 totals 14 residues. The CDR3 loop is CASRGQVKGNEQFF. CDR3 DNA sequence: TGTGCCAGCCGGGGACAGGTGAAGGGCAATGAGCAGTTCTTC.

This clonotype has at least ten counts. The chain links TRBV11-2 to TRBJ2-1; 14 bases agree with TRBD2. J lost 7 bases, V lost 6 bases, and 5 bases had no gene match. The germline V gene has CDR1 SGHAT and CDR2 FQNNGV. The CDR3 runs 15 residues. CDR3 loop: CASRRGLAGGNEQFF. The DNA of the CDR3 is TGTGCCAGCAGGCGCGGACTAGCGGGGGGTAATGAGCAGTTCTTC.

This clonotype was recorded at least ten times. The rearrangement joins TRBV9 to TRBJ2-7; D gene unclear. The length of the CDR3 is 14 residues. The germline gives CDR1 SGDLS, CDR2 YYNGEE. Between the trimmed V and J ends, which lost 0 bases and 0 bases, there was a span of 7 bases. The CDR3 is CASSVAINSYEQYF. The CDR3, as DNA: TGTGCCAGCAGCGTAGCTATCAACTCCTACGAGCAGTACTTC.

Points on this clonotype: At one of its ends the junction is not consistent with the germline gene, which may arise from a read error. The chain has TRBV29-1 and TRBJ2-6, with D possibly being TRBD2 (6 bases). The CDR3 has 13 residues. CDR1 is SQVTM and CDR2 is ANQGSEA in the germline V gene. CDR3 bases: TGCAGCGCCCTACCGCGCGGGGCCAACGTCATGACTTTC. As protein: CSALPRGANVMTF.

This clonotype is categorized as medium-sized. This CDR3 is CASSLKGAGWTDTQYF. DNA of the CDR3: TGTGCCAGCAGCCTTAAGGGGGCAGGATGGACAGATACGCAGTATTTT. The chain links TRBV13 to TRBJ2-3; 7 bases fit TRBD1. There are 16 residues in the CDR3. V shed 5 bases, J shed 3 bases, and the junction held 11 bases outside the gene matches. CDR1 and CDR2 (germline): PRHDT, FYEKMQ (reference sequence).

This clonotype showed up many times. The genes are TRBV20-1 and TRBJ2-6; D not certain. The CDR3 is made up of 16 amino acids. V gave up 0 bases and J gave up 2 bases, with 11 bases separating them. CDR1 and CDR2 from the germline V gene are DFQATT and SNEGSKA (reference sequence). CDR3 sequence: CSARDHTPAGANVLTF. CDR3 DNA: TGCAGTGCTAGAGATCATACCCCCGCTGGGGCCAACGTCCTGACTTTC.

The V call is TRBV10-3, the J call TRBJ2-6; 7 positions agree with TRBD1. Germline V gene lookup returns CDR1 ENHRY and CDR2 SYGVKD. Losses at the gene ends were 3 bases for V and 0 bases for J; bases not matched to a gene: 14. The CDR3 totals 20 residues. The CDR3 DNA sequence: TGTGCCATCAGTGACCCTGCTACCGACAGGGCCCGCTCTGGGGCCAACGTCCTGACTTTC. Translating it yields CAISDPATDRARSGANVLTF.

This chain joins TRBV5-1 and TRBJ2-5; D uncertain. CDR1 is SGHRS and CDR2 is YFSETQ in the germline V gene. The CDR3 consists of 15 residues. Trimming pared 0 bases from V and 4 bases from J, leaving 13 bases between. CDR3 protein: CASSLAIALRETQYF. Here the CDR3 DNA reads TGCGCCAGCAGCTTGGCTATTGCCTTACGAGAGACCCAGTACTTC.

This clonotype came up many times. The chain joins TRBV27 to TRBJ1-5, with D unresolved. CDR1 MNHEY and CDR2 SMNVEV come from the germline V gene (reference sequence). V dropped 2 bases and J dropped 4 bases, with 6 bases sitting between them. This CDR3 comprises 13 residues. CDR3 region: CASSLVKNQPQHF. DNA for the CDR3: TGTGCCAGCAGTTTAGTAAAAAATCAGCCCCAGCATTTT.

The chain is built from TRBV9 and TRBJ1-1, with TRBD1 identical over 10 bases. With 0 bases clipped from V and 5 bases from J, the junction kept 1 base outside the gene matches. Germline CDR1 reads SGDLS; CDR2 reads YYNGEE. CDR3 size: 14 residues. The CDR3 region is CASSVGTGGTEAFF. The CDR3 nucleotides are TGTGCCAGCAGCGTAGGGACAGGGGGAACTGAAGCTTTCTTT.

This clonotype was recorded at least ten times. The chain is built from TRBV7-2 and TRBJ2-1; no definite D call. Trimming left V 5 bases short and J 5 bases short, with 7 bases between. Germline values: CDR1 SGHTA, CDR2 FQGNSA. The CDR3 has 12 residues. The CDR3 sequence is CASSPQNNEQFF. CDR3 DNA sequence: TGTGCCAGCAGCCCCCAGAACAATGAGCAGTTCTTC.

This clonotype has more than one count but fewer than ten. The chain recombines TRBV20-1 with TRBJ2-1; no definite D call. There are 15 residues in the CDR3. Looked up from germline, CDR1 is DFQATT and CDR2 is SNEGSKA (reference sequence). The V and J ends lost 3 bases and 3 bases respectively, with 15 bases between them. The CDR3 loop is CSASNPQPIYNEQFF. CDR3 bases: TGCAGTGCTAGTAATCCCCAACCTATCTACAATGAGCAGTTCTTC.

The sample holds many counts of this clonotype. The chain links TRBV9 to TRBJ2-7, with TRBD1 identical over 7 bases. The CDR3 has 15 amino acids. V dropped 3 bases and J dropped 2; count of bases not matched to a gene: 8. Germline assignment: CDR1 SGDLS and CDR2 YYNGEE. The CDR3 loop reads CASSGTGTETYEQYF. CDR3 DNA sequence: TGTGCCAGCAGCGGTACCGGGACAGAGACCTACGAGCAGTACTTC.

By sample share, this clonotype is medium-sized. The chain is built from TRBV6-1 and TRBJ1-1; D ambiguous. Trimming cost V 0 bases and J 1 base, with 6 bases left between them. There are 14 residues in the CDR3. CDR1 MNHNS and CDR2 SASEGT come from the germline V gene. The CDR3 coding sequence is TGTGCCAGCAGTGAAGCGGGCAGGAACACTGAAGCTTTCTTT. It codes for CASSEAGRNTEAFF.

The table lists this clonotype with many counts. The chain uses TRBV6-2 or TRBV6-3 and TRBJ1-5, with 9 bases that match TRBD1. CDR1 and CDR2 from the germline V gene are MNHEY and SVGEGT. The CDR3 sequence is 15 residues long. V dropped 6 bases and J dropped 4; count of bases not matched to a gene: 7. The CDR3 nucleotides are TGTGCCAGCAGACCGGACAGGGGTTTAAATCAGCCCCAGCATTTT. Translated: CASRPDRGLNQPQHF.

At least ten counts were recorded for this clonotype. The CDR3: CASSLSGHLTGELFF. The CDR3 nucleotides are TGTGCCAGCAGTTTATCGGGACACCTAACCGGGGAGCTGTTTTTT. The rearrangement uses TRBV27 and TRBJ2-2, with a possible D match to TRBD1 (6 bases). CDR1 is MNHEY, CDR2 SMNVEV, per germline (reference sequence). V lost 0 bases, J lost 5 bases, and 10 bases lay in between. This CDR3 comprises 15 residues.

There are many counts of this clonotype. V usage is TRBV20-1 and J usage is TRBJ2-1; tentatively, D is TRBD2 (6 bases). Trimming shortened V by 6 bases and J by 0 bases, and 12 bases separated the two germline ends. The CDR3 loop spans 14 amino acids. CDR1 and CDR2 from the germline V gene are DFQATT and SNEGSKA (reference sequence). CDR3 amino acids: CSARLDLSYNEQFF. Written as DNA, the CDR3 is TGCAGTGCGAGACTAGATCTCTCCTACAATGAGCAGTTCTTC.

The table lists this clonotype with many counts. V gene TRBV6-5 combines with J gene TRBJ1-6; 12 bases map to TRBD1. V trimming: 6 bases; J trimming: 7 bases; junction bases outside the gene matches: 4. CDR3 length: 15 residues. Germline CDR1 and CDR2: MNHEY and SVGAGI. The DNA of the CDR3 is TGTGCCAGCAGGCGGGACAGGGGGCAAAATTCACCCCTCCACTTT. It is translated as CASRRDRGQNSPLHF.

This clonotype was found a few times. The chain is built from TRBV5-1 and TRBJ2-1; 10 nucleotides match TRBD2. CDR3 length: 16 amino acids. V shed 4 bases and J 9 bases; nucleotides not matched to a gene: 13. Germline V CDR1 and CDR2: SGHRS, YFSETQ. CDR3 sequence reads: CASSVTGTSVFPEQFF. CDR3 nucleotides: TGCGCCAGCAGCGTGACCGGGACTAGCGTGTTTCCTGAGCAGTTCTTC.

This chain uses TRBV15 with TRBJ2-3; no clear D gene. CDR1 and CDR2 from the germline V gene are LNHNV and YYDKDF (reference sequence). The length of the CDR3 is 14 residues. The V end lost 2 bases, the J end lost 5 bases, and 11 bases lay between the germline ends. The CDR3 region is CATSRYLGGDTQYF. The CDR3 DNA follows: TGTGCCACCAGCAGATACCTGGGCGGAGATACGCAGTATTTT.

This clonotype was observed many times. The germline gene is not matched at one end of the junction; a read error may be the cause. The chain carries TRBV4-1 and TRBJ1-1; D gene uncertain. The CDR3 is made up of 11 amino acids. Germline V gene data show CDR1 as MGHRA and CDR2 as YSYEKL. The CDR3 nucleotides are TGCGCCAGCAACCAACGGGGTGAAGCTTTCTTT. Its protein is CASNQRGEAFF.

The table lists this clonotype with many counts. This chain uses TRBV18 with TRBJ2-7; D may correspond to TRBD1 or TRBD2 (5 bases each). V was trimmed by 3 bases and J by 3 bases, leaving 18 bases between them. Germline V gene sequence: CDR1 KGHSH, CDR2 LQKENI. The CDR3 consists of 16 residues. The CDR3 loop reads CASSPFAPGGSYEQYF. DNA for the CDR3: TGTGCCAGCTCACCCTTTGCTCCTGGGGGAAGCTACGAGCAGTACTTC.

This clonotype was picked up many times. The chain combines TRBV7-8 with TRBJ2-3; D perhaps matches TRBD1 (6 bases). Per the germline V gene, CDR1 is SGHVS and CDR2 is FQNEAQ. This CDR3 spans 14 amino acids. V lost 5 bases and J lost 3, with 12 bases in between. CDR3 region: CASSGYRATDTQYF. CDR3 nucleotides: TGTGCCAGCAGCGGATACAGGGCTACAGATACGCAGTATTTT.

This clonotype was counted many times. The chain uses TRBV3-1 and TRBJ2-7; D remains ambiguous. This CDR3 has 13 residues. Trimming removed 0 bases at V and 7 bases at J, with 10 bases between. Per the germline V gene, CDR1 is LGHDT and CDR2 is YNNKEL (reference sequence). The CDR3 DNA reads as TGTGCCAGCAGCCAAGATATGACGTTGGAGCAGTACTTC. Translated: CASSQDMTLEQYF.

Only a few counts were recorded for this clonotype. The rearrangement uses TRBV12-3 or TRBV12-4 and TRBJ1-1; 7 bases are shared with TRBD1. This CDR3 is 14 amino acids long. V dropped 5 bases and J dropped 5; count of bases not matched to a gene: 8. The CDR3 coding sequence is TGTGCCAGCAGTCCATTACAGGGGAGTACTGAAGCTTTCTTT. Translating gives CASSPLQGSTEAFF.

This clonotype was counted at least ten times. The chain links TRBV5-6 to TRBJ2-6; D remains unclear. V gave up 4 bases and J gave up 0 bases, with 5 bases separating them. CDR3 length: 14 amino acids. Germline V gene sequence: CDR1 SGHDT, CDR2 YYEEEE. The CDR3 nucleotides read TGTGCCAGCAGCCCCCCCTCTGGGGCCAACGTCCTGACTTTC. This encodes CASSPPSGANVLTF.